These 10 T cell receptor beta chains share one sample of origin, sequenced in a study of cytomegalovirus exposure and HLA in healthy donors. In the PCR, 60 Vbeta and 13 Jbeta primers were used. The table came from immunoSEQ multiplex PCR; TCRdb's copy has only in-frame clones and leaves some out. The sample has some 170,000 clones, 60% to 80% seen once. The sequenced material came from PBMCs. These receptors came from a man aged 40-55 years in good health and CMV-seropositive.

The V and J genes are TRBV9 and TRBJ1-3; TRBD1 agrees at 7 bases. V was clipped by 4 bases and J by 0 bases; unmatched bases: 7. In germline, CDR1 is SGDLS, CDR2 YYNGEE. This CDR3 spans 16 amino acids. The CDR3 reads CASSSWTGISGNTIYF. CDR3 DNA: TGTGCCAGCAGCTCCTGGACAGGTATCTCTGGAAACACCATATATTTT.

This chain joins TRBV29-1 and TRBJ2-3; perhaps TRBD1 as D (6 bases). CDR1 is SQVTM and CDR2 is ANQGSEA in the germline V gene. V shed 8 bases and J shed 2 bases, with 14 bases lying between them. The CDR3 length is 13 residues. The CDR3 is CSLIRGPTDTQYF. The CDR3 DNA reads as TGCAGCTTGATCAGGGGACCCACAGATACGCAGTATTTT.

This chain links TRBV5-4 with TRBJ1-2; 11 bases agree with TRBD1. Germline CDR1 is SGHNT and CDR2 is YYREEE (reference sequence). The CDR3 consists of 14 residues. Trimming cost V 2 bases and J 8 bases; bases outside gene matches: 5. CDR3 DNA: TGTGCCAGCAGCTTTACGGACAGGGGGCAAGGCTACACCTTC. Translated: CASSFTDRGQGYTF.

The genes are TRBV28 and TRBJ2-7; the match to TRBD2 covers 12 bases. Germline lookup yields CDR1 MDHEN and CDR2 SYDVKM. The V segment lost 4 bases and the J segment 1 base; nucleotides outside the gene matches: 8. This CDR3 is built from 17 residues. CDR3 sequence reads: CASSSAGLAGSSYEQYF. The CDR3 nucleotides read TGTGCCAGCAGTTCAGCCGGACTAGCGGGATCTTCCTACGAGCAGTACTTC.

The chain combines TRBV28 with TRBJ1-1; unclear D gene. Germline CDR1 is MDHEN and CDR2 is SYDVKM. The CDR3 has 14 residues. Trimming cost V 5 bases and J 4 bases, with 14 bases left between them. The CDR3, as DNA: TGTGCCAGCAGTCCAAGTAGCCGGGGCACTGAAGCTTTCTTT. The encoded protein is CASSPSSRGTEAFF.

This chain uses TRBV5-4 with TRBJ2-6; 8 bases match TRBD1. Germline V lookup: CDR1 SGHNT, CDR2 YYREEE (reference sequence). V shed 0 bases, J shed 4 bases, and the junction held 3 bases outside the gene matches. The CDR3 totals 16 residues. In DNA, the CDR3 is TGTGCCAGCAGCTTGGACAGGGGGTCCGGGGCCAACGTCCTGACTTTC. Residues: CASSLDRGSGANVLTF.

The chain has TRBV6-6 and TRBJ1-5; D may be TRBD1 (6 bases). V was clipped by 2 bases and J by 0 bases, with 8 bases between them. The germline V gene has CDR1 MNHNY and CDR2 SVGAGI (reference sequence). CDR3 length: 15 amino acids. The CDR3 reads CASSYRTASNQPQHF. The DNA for the CDR3 is TGTGCCAGCAGTTACCGGACAGCTAGCAATCAGCCCCAGCATTTT.

The genes are TRBV30 and TRBJ2-7, with 8 bases identical to TRBD1. Per the germline V gene, CDR1 is GTSNPN and CDR2 is SVGIG (reference sequence). The CDR3 runs 13 residues. With V trimmed by 5 bases and J by 6 bases, 9 bases remained unmatched. Here the CDR3 reads CAWAGHTGGEQYF. In DNA form, the CDR3 reads TGTGCCTGGGCCGGTCACACAGGGGGCGAGCAGTACTTC.

The chain couples TRBV6-5 to TRBJ1-4, with a tentative D call TRBD1 (5 bases). The germline V gene has CDR1 MNHEY and CDR2 SVGAGI. V dropped 6 bases and J dropped 5 bases, with 10 bases sitting between them. The CDR3 has 13 amino acids. DNA for the CDR3: TGTGCCAGCAGGGGGCAGTCGAATGAAAAACTGTTTTTT. This codes for CASRGQSNEKLFF.

The chain couples TRBV28 to TRBJ2-2, with D uncertain. The CDR3 is 15 residues long. V was pared by 3 bases and J by 7 bases, with 15 bases between. The V gene's germline CDR1 is MDHEN and CDR2 SYDVKM. The DNA for the CDR3 is TGTGCCAGCAGTTTCGGAGCCTCTGAGATCGGGGAGCTGTTTTTT. Amino acid sequence: CASSFGASEIGELFF.